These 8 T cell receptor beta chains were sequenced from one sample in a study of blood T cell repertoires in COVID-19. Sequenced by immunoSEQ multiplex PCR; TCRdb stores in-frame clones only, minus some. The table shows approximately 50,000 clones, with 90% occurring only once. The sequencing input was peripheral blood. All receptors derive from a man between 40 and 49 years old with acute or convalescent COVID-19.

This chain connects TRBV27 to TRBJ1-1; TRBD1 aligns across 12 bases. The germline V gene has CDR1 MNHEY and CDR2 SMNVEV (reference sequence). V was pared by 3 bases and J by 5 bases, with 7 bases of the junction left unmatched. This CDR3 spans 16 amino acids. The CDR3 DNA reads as TGTGCCAGCAGTTTTGGGACAGGGGGCATGGGGACTGAAGCTTTCTTT. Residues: CASSFGTGGMGTEAFF.

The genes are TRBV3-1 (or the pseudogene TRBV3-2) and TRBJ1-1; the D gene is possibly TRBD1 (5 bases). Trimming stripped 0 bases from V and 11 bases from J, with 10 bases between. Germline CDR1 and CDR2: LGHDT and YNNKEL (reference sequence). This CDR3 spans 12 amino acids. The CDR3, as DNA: TGTGCCAGCAGCCAAGAAAGGGGCCGCGCTTTCTTT. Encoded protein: CASSQERGRAFF.

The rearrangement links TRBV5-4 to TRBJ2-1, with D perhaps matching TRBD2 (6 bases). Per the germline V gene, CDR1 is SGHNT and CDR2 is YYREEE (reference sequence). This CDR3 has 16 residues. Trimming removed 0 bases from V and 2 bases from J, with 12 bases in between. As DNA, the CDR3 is TGTGCCAGCAGCTTGGATAGACTAGGCACCTACAATGAGCAGTTCTTC. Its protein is CASSLDRLGTYNEQFF.

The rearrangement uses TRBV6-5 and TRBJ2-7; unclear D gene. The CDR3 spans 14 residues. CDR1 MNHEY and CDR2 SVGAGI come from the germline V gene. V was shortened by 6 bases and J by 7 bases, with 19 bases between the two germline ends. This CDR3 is CASSALAPVGEQYF. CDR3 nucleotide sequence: TGTGCCAGCAGCGCTCTTGCCCCGGTCGGGGAGCAGTACTTC.

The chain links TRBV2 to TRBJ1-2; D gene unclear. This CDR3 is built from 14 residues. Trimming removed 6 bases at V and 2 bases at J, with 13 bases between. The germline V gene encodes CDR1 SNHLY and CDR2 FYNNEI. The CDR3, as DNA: TGTGCCAGCAGCCAAATACGGGAGAACTATGGCTACACCTTC. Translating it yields CASSQIRENYGYTF.

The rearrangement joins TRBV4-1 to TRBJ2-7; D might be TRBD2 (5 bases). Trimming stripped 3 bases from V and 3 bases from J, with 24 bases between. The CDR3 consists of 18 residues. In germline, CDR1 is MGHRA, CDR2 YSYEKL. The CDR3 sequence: CASSQGDSNSGMFYEQYF. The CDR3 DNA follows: TGCGCCAGCAGCCAGGGAGACTCCAATTCGGGGATGTTCTACGAGCAGTACTTC.

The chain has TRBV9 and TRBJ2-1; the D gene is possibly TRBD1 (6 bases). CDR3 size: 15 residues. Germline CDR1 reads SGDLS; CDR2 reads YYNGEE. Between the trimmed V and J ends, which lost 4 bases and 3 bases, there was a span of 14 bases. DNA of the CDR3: TGTGCCAGCAGCCCTAGGACAGCTAACTACAATGAGCAGTTCTTC. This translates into CASSPRTANYNEQFF.

The CDR3 DNA reads TGTGCCAGCAGTCCCCTAGCGGGAGGGCCTGGGGCCCAGTACTTC. Its protein product is CASSPLAGGPGAQYF. The chain uses TRBV6-2 or TRBV6-3 and TRBJ2-5; 12 nucleotides match TRBD2. V lost 5 bases, J lost 9 bases, and 10 bases stayed unmatched. The CDR3 loop spans 15 amino acids. The germline V gene encodes CDR1 MNHEY and CDR2 SVGEGT.